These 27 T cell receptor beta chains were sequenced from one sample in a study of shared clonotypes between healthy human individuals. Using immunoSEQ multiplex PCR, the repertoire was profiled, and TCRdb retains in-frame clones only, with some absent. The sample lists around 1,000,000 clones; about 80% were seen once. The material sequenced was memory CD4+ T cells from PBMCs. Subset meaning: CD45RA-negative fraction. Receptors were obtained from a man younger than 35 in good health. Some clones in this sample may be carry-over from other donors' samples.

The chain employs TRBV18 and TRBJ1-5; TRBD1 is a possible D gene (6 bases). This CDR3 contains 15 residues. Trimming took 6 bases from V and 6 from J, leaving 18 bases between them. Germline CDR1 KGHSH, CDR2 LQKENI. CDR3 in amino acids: CASSEWGAAGQPQHF. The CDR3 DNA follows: TGTGCCAGCTCCGAGTGGGGGGCGGCTGGTCAGCCCCAGCATTTT.

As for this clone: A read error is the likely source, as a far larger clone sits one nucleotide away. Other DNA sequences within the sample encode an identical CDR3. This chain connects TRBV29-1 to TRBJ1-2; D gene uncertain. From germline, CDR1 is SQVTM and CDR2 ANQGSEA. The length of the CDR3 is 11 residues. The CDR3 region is CSESSNYDYTF. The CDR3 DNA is TGCAGCGAGTCCTCAAACTATGACTACACCTTC.

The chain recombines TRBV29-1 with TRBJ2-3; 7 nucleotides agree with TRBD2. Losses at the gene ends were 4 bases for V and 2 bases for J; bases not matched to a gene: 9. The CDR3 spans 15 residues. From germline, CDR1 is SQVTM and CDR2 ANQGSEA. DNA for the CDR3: TGCAGCGTTGTAGCAGCGGGGCAAACCACAGATACGCAGTATTTT. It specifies CSVVAAGQTTDTQYF.

CDR3: CASSAVGLAGVGAETQYF. In DNA, the CDR3 is TGCGCCAGCAGCGCCGTTGGTCTAGCGGGAGTTGGCGCAGAGACCCAGTACTTC. The chain joins TRBV5-1 to TRBJ2-5; 10 nucleotides line up with TRBD2. Per the germline V gene, CDR1 is SGHRS and CDR2 is YFSETQ. The V and J ends lost 4 bases and 4 bases, in that order; junction bases with no gene match: 16. The CDR3 has 18 amino acids.

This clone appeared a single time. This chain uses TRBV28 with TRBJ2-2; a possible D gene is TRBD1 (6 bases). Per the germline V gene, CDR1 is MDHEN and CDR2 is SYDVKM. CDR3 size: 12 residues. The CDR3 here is CGSGTGSGELFF. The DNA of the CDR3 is TGTGGGTCGGGAACAGGGTCCGGGGAGCTGTTTTTT.

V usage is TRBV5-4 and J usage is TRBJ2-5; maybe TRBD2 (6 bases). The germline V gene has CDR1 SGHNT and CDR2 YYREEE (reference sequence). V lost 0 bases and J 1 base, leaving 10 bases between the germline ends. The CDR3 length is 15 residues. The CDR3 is CASSLGTTLQETQYF. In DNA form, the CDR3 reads TGTGCCAGCAGCTTGGGGACTACTCTCCAAGAGACCCAGTACTTC. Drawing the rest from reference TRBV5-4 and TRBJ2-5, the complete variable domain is ETGVTQSPTHLIKTRGQQVTLRCSSQSGHNTVSWYQQALGQGPQFIFQYYREEENGRGNFPPRFSGLQFPNYSSELNVNALELDDSALYLCASSLGTTLQETQYFGPGTRLLVL.

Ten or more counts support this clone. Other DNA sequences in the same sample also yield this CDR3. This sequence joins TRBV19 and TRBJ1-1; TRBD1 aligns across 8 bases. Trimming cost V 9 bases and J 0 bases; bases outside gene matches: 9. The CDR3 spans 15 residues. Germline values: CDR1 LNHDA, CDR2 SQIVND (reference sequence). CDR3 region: CASTRTGTMNTEAFF. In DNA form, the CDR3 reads TGTGCCAGCACCCGGACAGGGACTATGAACACTGAAGCTTTCTTT.

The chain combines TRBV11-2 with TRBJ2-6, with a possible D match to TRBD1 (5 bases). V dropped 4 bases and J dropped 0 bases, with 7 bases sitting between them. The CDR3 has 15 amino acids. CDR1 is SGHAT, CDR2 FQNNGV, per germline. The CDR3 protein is CASSSTVSGANVLTF. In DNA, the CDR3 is TGTGCCAGCAGCTCGACAGTCTCTGGGGCCAACGTCCTGACTTTC.

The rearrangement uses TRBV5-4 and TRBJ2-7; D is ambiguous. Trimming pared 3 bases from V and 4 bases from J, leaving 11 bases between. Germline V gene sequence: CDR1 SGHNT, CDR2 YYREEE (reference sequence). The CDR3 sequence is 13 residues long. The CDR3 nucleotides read TGTGCCAGCAGCTCCGTCGGTAGATACGAGCAGTACTTC. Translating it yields CASSSVGRYEQYF.

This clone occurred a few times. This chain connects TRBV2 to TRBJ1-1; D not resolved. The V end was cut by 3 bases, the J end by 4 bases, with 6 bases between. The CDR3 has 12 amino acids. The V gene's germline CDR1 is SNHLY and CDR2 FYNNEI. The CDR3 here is CASSEGITEAFF. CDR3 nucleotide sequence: TGTGCCAGCAGTGAGGGGATCACTGAAGCTTTCTTT.

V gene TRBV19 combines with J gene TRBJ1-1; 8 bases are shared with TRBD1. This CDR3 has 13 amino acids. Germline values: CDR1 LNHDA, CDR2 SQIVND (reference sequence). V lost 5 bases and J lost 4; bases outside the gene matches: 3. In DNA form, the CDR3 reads TGTGCCAGTAGTGGTGACAGGGGCACTGAAGCTTTCTTT. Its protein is CASSGDRGTEAFF.

CDR3 amino acids: CASSLTTGVGVVAQYF. The CDR3 DNA sequence: TGTGCCAGCAGCCTAACAACAGGGGTCGGCGTGGTTGCGCAGTATTTT. V and J are TRBV5-6 and TRBJ2-3, with TRBD1 matching 7 bases. The CDR3 consists of 16 residues. Germline V gene lookup returns CDR1 SGHDT and CDR2 YYEEEE. The trim removed 4 bases at V and 10 bases at J, leaving 18 bases unmatched.

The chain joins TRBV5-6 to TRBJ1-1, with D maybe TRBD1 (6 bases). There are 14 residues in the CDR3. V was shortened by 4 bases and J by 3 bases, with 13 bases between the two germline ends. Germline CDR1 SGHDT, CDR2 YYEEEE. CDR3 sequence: CASSALGADTEAFF. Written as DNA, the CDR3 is TGTGCCAGCAGCGCACTGGGGGCGGACACTGAAGCTTTCTTT.

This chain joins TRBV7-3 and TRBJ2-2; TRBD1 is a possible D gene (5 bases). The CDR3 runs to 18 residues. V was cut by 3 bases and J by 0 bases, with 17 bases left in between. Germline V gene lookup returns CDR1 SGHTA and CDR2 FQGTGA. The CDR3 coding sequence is TGTGCCAGCAGCTTGACCGCATGGGGCCGATCGAACACCGGGGAGCTGTTTTTT. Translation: CASSLTAWGRSNTGELFF. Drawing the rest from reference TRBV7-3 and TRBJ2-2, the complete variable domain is GAGVSQTPSNKVTEKGKYVELRCDPISGHTALYWYRQSLGQGPEFLIYFQGTGAADDSGLPNDRFFAVRPEGSVSTLKIQRTERGDSAVYLCASSLTAWGRSNTGELFFGEGSRLTVL.

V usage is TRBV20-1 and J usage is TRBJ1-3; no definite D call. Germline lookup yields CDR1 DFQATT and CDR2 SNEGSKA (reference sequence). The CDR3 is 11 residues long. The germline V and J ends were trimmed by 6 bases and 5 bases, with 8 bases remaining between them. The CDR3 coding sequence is TGCAGTGCAGCCCGGAGAAACACCATATATTTT. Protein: CSAARRNTIYF.

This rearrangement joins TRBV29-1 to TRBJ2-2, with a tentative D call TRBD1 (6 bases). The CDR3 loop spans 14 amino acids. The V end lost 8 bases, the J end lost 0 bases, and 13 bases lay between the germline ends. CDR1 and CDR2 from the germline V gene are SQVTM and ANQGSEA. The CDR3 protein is CSTRQASNTGELFF. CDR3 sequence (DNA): TGCAGCACTCGACAGGCCTCGAACACCGGGGAGCTGTTTTTT.

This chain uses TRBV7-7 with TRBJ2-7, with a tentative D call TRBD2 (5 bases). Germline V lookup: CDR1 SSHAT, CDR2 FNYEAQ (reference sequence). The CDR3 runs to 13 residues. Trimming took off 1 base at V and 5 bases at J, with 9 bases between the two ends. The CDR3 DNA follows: TGTGCCAGCAGCTTAGATGGGCGGGACGAGCAGTACTTC. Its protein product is CASSLDGRDEQYF.

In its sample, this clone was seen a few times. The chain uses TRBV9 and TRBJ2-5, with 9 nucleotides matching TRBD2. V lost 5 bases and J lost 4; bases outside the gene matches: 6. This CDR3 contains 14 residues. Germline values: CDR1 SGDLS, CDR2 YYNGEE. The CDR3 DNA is TGTGCCAGCAGTGGGACTAGCTGGGGAGAGACCCAGTACTTC. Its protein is CASSGTSWGETQYF.

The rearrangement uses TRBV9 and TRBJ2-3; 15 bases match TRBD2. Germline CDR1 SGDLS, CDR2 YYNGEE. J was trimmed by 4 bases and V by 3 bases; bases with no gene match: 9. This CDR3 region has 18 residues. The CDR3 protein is CASSALRTSGRDSDTQYF. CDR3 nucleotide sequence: TGTGCCAGCAGCGCCTTACGGACTAGCGGGAGGGATTCAGATACGCAGTATTTT.

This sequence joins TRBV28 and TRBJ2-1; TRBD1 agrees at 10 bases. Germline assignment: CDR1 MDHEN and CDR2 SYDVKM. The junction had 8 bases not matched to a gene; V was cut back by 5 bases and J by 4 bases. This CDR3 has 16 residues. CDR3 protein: CASSTNPGQGYNEQFF. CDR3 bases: TGTGCCAGCAGTACAAATCCGGGACAGGGGTACAATGAGCAGTTCTTC.

The CDR3 sequence is CASSLRTSGLYEQYF. CDR3 DNA sequence: TGTGCCAGCAGTTTGAGGACTAGCGGCCTCTACGAGCAGTACTTC. The gene calls are TRBV6-6 and TRBJ2-7; 10 nucleotides line up with TRBD2. This CDR3 has 15 residues. V lost 4 bases, J lost 3 bases, and 6 bases stayed unmatched. CDR1 and CDR2 (germline): MNHNY, SVGAGI (reference sequence).

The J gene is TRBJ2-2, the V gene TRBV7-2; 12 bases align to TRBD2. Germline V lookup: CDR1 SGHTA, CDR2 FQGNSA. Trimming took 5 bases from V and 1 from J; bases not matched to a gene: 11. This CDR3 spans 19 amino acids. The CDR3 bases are TGTGCCAGCAGCCTGGCGCGTGGGGGACTAGCGGGGAACACCGGGGAGCTGTTTTTT. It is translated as CASSLARGGLAGNTGELFF.

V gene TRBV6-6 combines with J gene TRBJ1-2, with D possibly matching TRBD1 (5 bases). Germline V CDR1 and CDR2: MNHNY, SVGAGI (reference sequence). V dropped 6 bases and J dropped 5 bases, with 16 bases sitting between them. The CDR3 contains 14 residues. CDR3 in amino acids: CASSYRGNEYGYTF. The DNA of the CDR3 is TGTGCCAGCAGCTATCGGGGGAACGAGTATGGCTACACCTTC.

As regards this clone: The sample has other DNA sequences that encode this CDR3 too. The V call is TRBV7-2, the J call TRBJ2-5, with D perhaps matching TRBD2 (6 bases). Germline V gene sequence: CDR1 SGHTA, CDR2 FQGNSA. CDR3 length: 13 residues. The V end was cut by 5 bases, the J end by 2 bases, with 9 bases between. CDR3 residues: CASSPGTQETQYF. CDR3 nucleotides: TGTGCCAGCAGCCCCGGGACTCAAGAGACCCAGTACTTC. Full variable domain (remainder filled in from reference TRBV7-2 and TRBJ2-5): GAGVSQSPSNKVTEKGKDVELRCDPISGHTALYWYRQSLGQGLEFLIYFQGNSAPDKSGLPSDRFSAERTGGSVSTLTIQRTQQEDSAVYLCASSPGTQETQYFGPGTRLLVL.

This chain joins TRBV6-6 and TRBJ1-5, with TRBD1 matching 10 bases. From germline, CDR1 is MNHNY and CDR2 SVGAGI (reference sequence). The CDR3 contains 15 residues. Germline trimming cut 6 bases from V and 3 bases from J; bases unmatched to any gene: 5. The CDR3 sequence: CASSRGTGDNQPQHF. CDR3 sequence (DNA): TGTGCCAGCAGCCGAGGGACAGGGGACAATCAGCCCCAGCATTTT.

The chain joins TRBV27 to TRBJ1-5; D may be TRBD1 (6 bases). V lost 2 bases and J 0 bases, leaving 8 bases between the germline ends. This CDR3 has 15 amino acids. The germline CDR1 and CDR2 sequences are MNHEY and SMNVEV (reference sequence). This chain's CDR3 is CASSLGQYSNQPQHF. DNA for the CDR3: TGTGCCAGCAGTTTAGGACAGTATAGCAATCAGCCCCAGCATTTT.

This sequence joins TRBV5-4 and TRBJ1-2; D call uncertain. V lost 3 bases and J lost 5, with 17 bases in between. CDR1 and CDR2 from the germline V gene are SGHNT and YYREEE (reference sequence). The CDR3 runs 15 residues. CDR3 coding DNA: TGTGCCAGCAGCTCCGGACCCAGTACCGAGTATGGCTACACCTTC. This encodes CASSSGPSTEYGYTF.